The next 5 T cell receptor beta chains were all read from a single sample in a study of response to subunit inactivated influenza vaccine (dated by TCRdb to the late 2010s). The library relied on RT-PCR. TCRdb lists the instrument as Illumina HiSeq 2500. TCRdb itself trimmed the public reads at Q25 with fastp, ran MiXCR and retained productive beta chains. Identical CDR3 proteins give one entry, which carries the most common genes and DNA. In this sample the table shows about 520,000 distinct CDR3 sequences, about 25% of which occur a single time. The ten largest clones take up less than 2.5% of the sample. The input for sequencing was CD4+ T cells sorted from PBMCs, taken roughly 5 days after vaccination. The receptors derive from a man aged 50 or older who received an inactivated influenza vaccine. Donor details come from another sample of the same person, matched by shared clones.

The chain employs TRBV12-3 or TRBV12-4 and TRBJ1-4; D might be TRBD1 (5 bases). The CDR3 covers 12 residues. V was cut by 3 bases and J by 10 bases, with 9 bases left in between. Here the CDR3 DNA reads TGTGCCAGCAGTTTCACAGGCCGAAAACTGTTTTTT. Translation gives CASSFTGRKLFF.

This clonotype came up a few times. The V gene is TRBV20-1, the J gene TRBJ2-3; unclear D gene. The CDR3 extends over 12 amino acids. With 3 bases removed from V and 3 bases from J, the gap between germline ends came to 7 bases. Germline loops: CDR1 DFQATT, CDR2 SNEGSKA (reference sequence). The CDR3 reads CSARPVTDTQYF. DNA for the CDR3: TGCAGTGCTAGGCCAGTGACAGATACGCAGTATTTT.

This clonotype appeared a single time. The V call is TRBV7-2, the J call TRBJ2-7, with D tentatively TRBD2 (7 bases). The germline gives CDR1 SGHTA, CDR2 FQGNSA. Trimming cost V 5 bases and J 3 bases, with 14 bases left between them. This CDR3 spans 14 amino acids. The CDR3 loop reads CASSQGGGHYEQYF. Written as DNA, the CDR3 is TGTGCCAGCAGCCAAGGGGGGGGACACTACGAGCAGTACTTC.

In its sample, this clonotype was seen a few times. The chain employs TRBV20-1 and TRBJ2-5; 12 bases fit TRBD2. V was pared by 0 bases and J by 0 bases, with 5 bases of the junction left unmatched. CDR1 is DFQATT, CDR2 SNEGSKA, per germline (reference sequence). The CDR3 contains 17 residues. The CDR3 region is CSARDWTSGTHQETQYF. For the CDR3, the DNA is TGCAGTGCTAGAGATTGGACTAGCGGGACGCACCAAGAGACCCAGTACTTC.

The V call is TRBV5-6, the J call TRBJ2-5; D remains ambiguous. V was pared by 0 bases and J by 3 bases, with 6 bases between. The V gene's germline CDR1 is SGHDT and CDR2 YYEEEE. The CDR3 length is 13 residues. CDR3 coding DNA: TGTGCCAGCAGCTTGGATACTAAAGAGACCCAGTACTTC. As protein: CASSLDTKETQYF.